The 9 T cell receptor beta chains given below trace back to one sample, sequenced in a study of T-cell reconstitution after alpha-beta-depleted transplantation in children. Unique molecular identifiers were built into the TCRbeta library. Each CDR3 protein is one row after TCRdb ran MiXCR on the PCR reads. The repertoire holds over 450,000 distinct CDR3 sequences, with about 10% as singletons. Material: PBMCs, obtained before TCRalphabeta/CD19-depleted stem cell transplant. The origin of the receptors is a child aged 2-15 years with inherited bone marrow failure, due to receive a stem cell transplant.

This clonotype has just a few counts. The chain carries TRBV4-2 and TRBJ1-5, with D unclear. From germline, CDR1 is LGHNA and CDR2 YNFKEQ. Trimming took off 4 bases at V and 0 bases at J, with 25 bases between the two ends. The CDR3 sequence is 20 residues long. The chain's CDR3 is CASSPTLGWAVPYSNQPQHF. CDR3 DNA: TGTGCCAGCAGCCCAACCTTAGGATGGGCCGTCCCGTATAGCAATCAGCCCCAGCATTTT.

The rearrangement uses TRBV10-3 and TRBJ2-7; unclear D gene. The V end was cut by 3 bases, the J end by 3 bases, with 15 bases between. CDR1 is ENHRY, CDR2 SYGVKD, per germline. CDR3 size: 15 residues. CDR3 bases: TGTGCCATCAGTGATAGGGTAGCCAGTAACTACGAGCAGTACTTC. Translating it yields CAISDRVASNYEQYF.

This clonotype was counted many times. The gene calls are TRBV7-2 and TRBJ2-7; tentative D call: TRBD2 (6 bases). The CDR3 is 14 amino acids. Per germline, CDR1 SGHTA and CDR2 FQGNSA. Trimming stripped 5 bases from V and 3 bases from J, with 14 bases between. The CDR3 protein is CASSPTRINYEQYF. CDR3 coding DNA: TGTGCCAGCAGCCCGACTAGGATAAACTACGAGCAGTACTTC.

The CDR3 loop is CASSLATGTSYEQYF. The CDR3 DNA is TGTGCCAGCAGTTTAGCGACGGGGACATCCTACGAGCAGTACTTC. The gene calls are TRBV27 and TRBJ2-7, with D perhaps matching TRBD1 (6 bases). Trimming removed 2 bases from V and 1 base from J, with 12 bases in between. The CDR3 is 15 amino acids. Per germline, CDR1 MNHEY and CDR2 SMNVEV (reference sequence).

This clonotype was seen at least ten times. This rearrangement joins TRBV7-7 to TRBJ2-6; D call uncertain. V gave up 5 bases and J gave up 0 bases, with 5 bases separating them. The CDR3 extends over 14 amino acids. CDR1 and CDR2 (germline): SSHAT, FNYEAQ (reference sequence). The DNA of the CDR3 is TGTGCCAGCAGCGCAAACTCTGGGGCCAACGTCCTGACTTTC. Protein product: CASSANSGANVLTF.

In its sample, this clonotype was seen many times. CDR3 DNA sequence: TGTGCCAGCGACTTCCGGAGGGCCCAATTTCATGAGCAGTTCTTC. This codes for CASDFRRAQFHEQFF. V usage is TRBV27 and J usage is TRBJ2-1, with D maybe TRBD2 (6 bases). The CDR3 is 15 amino acids. V dropped 8 bases and J dropped 8 bases, with 22 bases sitting between them. From germline, CDR1 is MNHEY and CDR2 SMNVEV (reference sequence).

The chain uses TRBV4-1 and TRBJ1-2, with TRBD1 matching over 7 bases. This CDR3 contains 15 residues. Germline V gene lookup returns CDR1 MGHRA and CDR2 YSYEKL. V lost 0 bases, J lost 4 bases, and 5 bases stayed unmatched. The CDR3 sequence is CASSQDRRDSYGYTF. The CDR3 DNA sequence: TGCGCCAGCAGCCAAGATCGGAGGGACAGCTATGGCTACACCTTC.

This clonotype has a count of ten or more. The rearrangement uses TRBV30 and TRBJ2-1; 7 nucleotides line up with TRBD2. The germline V gene encodes CDR1 GTSNPN and CDR2 SVGIG (reference sequence). V shed 3 bases, J shed 0 bases, and the junction held 8 bases outside the gene matches. The length of the CDR3 is 16 residues. The CDR3 DNA sequence: TGTGCCTGGAGGGGAGGGCAGCCCAGCTCCTACAATGAGCAGTTCTTC. Its translation: CAWRGGQPSSYNEQFF.

The sample holds a few counts of this clonotype. The V and J genes are TRBV6-5 and TRBJ2-4; D perhaps matches TRBD1 (7 bases). The CDR3 length is 15 residues. Trimming pared 6 bases from V and 6 bases from J, leaving 18 bases between. The germline V gene encodes CDR1 MNHEY and CDR2 SVGAGI. CDR3 nucleotides: TGTGCCAGCAGGTTATTGACAGGGAGGCCAAACATTCAGTACTTC. This sequence encodes CASRLLTGRPNIQYF.